These 22 T cell receptor beta chains were sequenced from one sample in a study of blood T cell repertoires in COVID-19. Sequencing used immunoSEQ multiplex PCR; TCRdb keeps in-frame clones, though not all of them. This table has over 150,000 clones, 88% appearing once. The source material was peripheral blood. The receptor set was obtained from a man under 40 with acute or convalescent COVID-19.

The V and J genes are TRBV10-3 and TRBJ1-5; no clear D gene. CDR1 is ENHRY, CDR2 SYGVKD, per germline. V gave up 4 bases and J gave up 7 bases, with 14 bases separating them. The length of the CDR3 is 14 residues. The CDR3 nucleotides are TGTGCCATCAGTGGTTTGGGCCGTGGGCAGCCCCAGCATTTT. Encoded protein: CAISGLGRGQPQHF.

The J gene is TRBJ2-4, the V gene TRBV5-6, with TRBD1 matching over 7 bases. CDR1 is SGHDT and CDR2 is YYEEEE in the germline V gene. Trimming cost V 1 base and J 13 bases; bases outside gene matches: 8. The length of the CDR3 is 13 residues. CDR3 DNA sequence: TGTGCCAGCAGCTTGAAGGGGGCCGTGGGCCAGTACTTC. Amino acid sequence: CASSLKGAVGQYF.

The genes are TRBV9 and TRBJ2-2; 13 bases map to TRBD2. Per the germline V gene, CDR1 is SGDLS and CDR2 is YYNGEE. CDR3 length: 16 amino acids. V lost 3 bases, J lost 4 bases, and 3 bases stayed unmatched. CDR3 amino acids: CASSGRLAGGTGELFF. The CDR3 nucleotides are TGTGCCAGCAGCGGACGACTAGCGGGAGGCACCGGGGAGCTGTTTTTT. The variable domain in full, completed from reference TRBV9 and TRBJ2-2, reads DSGVTQTPKHLITATGQRVTLRCSPRSGDLSVYWYQQSLDQGLQFLIQYYNGEERAKGNILERFSAQQFPDLHSELNLSSLELGDSALYFCASSGRLAGGTGELFFGEGSRLTVL.

V and J are TRBV19 and TRBJ1-2, with 7 bases matching TRBD1. The CDR3 totals 16 residues. Germline lookup yields CDR1 LNHDA and CDR2 SQIVND (reference sequence). After removal of 7 bases from V and 0 bases from J, the junction contained 11 bases not matched to a gene. CDR3 DNA: TGTGCCAGTAACCTGGCCAGGGGGGAAACTAACTATGGCTACACCTTC. It codes for CASNLARGETNYGYTF.

This clone showed up many times. The J gene is TRBJ1-6, the V gene TRBV30; 8 nucleotides agree with TRBD1. Germline V gene lookup returns CDR1 GTSNPN and CDR2 SVGIG (reference sequence). The CDR3 length is 13 residues. The V and J ends lost 3 bases and 11 bases, in that order; junction bases with no gene match: 6. CDR3 nucleotides: TGTGCCTGGAGCGGACAGGGTACGACACCCCTCCACTTT. Amino acid sequence: CAWSGQGTTPLHF.

This clone has only one observation. This rearrangement joins TRBV29-1 to TRBJ2-1; 8 nucleotides agree with TRBD2. This CDR3 has 16 residues. From germline, CDR1 is SQVTM and CDR2 ANQGSEA. V gave up 8 bases and J gave up 6 bases; unmatched junction bases: 18. CDR3 in amino acids: CSFWGREVTGGNEQFF. In DNA, the CDR3 is TGCAGCTTCTGGGGGCGGGAGGTAACTGGGGGCAATGAGCAGTTCTTC.

The rearrangement joins TRBV9 to TRBJ2-3, with 7 positions matching TRBD1. Germline V gene sequence: CDR1 SGDLS, CDR2 YYNGEE. The V segment lost 3 bases and the J segment 5 bases; nucleotides outside the gene matches: 6. CDR3 length: 14 residues. The CDR3 sequence: CASSAGTVGDTQYF. The CDR3 coding sequence is TGTGCCAGCAGCGCCGGGACAGTTGGAGATACGCAGTATTTT.

The V gene is TRBV6-6, the J gene TRBJ2-3; D not certain. Germline V gene sequence: CDR1 MNHNY, CDR2 SVGAGI (reference sequence). The CDR3 has 13 amino acids. Trimming took 3 bases from V and 3 from J, leaving 7 bases between them. CDR3: CASSYDGTDTQYF. CDR3 coding DNA: TGTGCCAGCAGTTATGACGGGACAGATACGCAGTATTTT.

The chain joins TRBV19 to TRBJ2-5; 8 bases match TRBD2. Germline V gene sequence: CDR1 LNHDA, CDR2 SQIVND (reference sequence). The CDR3 totals 15 residues. V gave up 5 bases and J gave up 5 bases; unmatched junction bases: 10. In DNA form, the CDR3 reads TGTGCCAGTAGTCCCAGAGCGGGAGAGCGGGAGACCCAGTACTTC. This gives the protein CASSPRAGERETQYF.

This chain's CDR3 is CASSWRLAETNEQFF. CDR3 nucleotide sequence: TGTGCCAGCAGTTGGCGGCTAGCGGAGACTAATGAGCAGTTCTTC. J is TRBJ2-1 and V is TRBV28; 7 positions match TRBD2. This CDR3 comprises 15 residues. Losses at the gene ends were 4 bases for V and 7 bases for J; bases not matched to a gene: 10. The germline V gene encodes CDR1 MDHEN and CDR2 SYDVKM.

The chain carries TRBV5-1 and TRBJ1-1, with 7 bases matching TRBD1. CDR3 size: 16 residues. V lost 4 bases, J lost 4 bases, and 13 bases stayed unmatched. Per germline, CDR1 SGHRS and CDR2 YFSETQ. CDR3 loop: CASSNDPTGVGTEAFF. CDR3 coding DNA: TGCGCCAGCAGCAACGACCCAACAGGGGTTGGCACTGAAGCTTTCTTT.

The chain is built from TRBV9 and TRBJ2-7; weak D call: TRBD2 (6 bases). The CDR3 consists of 13 residues. The V end was cut by 0 bases, the J end by 9 bases, with 13 bases between. Germline V gene lookup returns CDR1 SGDLS and CDR2 YYNGEE. The CDR3 here is CASSVEKGGGQYF. In DNA form, the CDR3 reads TGTGCCAGCAGCGTAGAGAAGGGAGGAGGGCAGTACTTC.

This chain joins TRBV27 and TRBJ1-4; D is perhaps TRBD1 (5 bases). This CDR3 has 14 residues. Germline loops: CDR1 MNHEY, CDR2 SMNVEV (reference sequence). V was cut by 0 bases and J by 10 bases, with 12 bases left in between. CDR3 in amino acids: CASSLSQGLAKLFF. DNA for the CDR3: TGTGCCAGCAGTTTATCTCAGGGATTGGCAAAACTGTTTTTT.

The chain has TRBV5-4 and TRBJ1-2, with D possibly matching TRBD1 (5 bases). From germline, CDR1 is SGHNT and CDR2 YYREEE (reference sequence). The CDR3 spans 13 residues. V gave up 6 bases and J gave up 2 bases, with 11 bases separating them. CDR3 sequence reads: CASTGQTNYGYTF. The CDR3 coding sequence is TGTGCCAGCACCGGACAAACAAACTATGGCTACACCTTC.

The V and J genes are TRBV27 and TRBJ2-7; TRBD1 aligns across 8 bases. The V gene's germline CDR1 is MNHEY and CDR2 SMNVEV (reference sequence). The length of the CDR3 is 16 residues. V shed 6 bases and J 1 base; nucleotides not matched to a gene: 11. The CDR3 spells CASRKGSRGPSYEQYF. The CDR3 coding sequence is TGTGCCAGCAGGAAAGGGAGCAGGGGGCCTTCCTACGAGCAGTACTTC.

V usage is TRBV5-1 and J usage is TRBJ2-1; tentative D call: TRBD2 (6 bases). This CDR3 has 13 residues. Germline CDR1 SGHRS, CDR2 YFSETQ. Trimming left V 2 bases short and J 9 bases short, with 12 bases between. CDR3: CASSLTLGGEQFF. The CDR3 DNA reads as TGCGCCAGCAGCTTAACCTTGGGAGGTGAGCAGTTCTTC.

This chain joins TRBV6-1 and TRBJ2-7; 7 bases agree with TRBD2. V gave up 2 bases and J gave up 1 base; unmatched junction bases: 8. CDR1 is MNHNS and CDR2 is SASEGT in the germline V gene. The CDR3 loop spans 16 amino acids. The CDR3 coding sequence is TGTGCCAGCAGTGAAATAATTACTAGCGATTCCTACGAGCAGTACTTC. Amino acid sequence: CASSEIITSDSYEQYF.

The chain links TRBV19 to TRBJ1-5; D gene ambiguous. Germline loops: CDR1 LNHDA, CDR2 SQIVND (reference sequence). The CDR3 is 15 amino acids. V lost 6 bases and J lost 2, with 14 bases in between. DNA for the CDR3: TGTGCCAGTAGCTCCTACGGGGTGGGCAATCAGCCCCAGCATTTT. It codes for CASSSYGVGNQPQHF. The full variable domain, in which reference TRBV19 and TRBJ1-5 provide the parts outside the CDR3, is DGGITQSPKYLFRKEGQNVTLSCEQNLNHDAMYWYRQDPGQGLRLIYYSQIVNDFQKGDIAEGYSVSREKKESFPLTVTSAQKNPTAFYLCASSSYGVGNQPQHFGDGTRLSIL.

A single count supports this clone. The chain uses TRBV27 and TRBJ2-1, with TRBD2 matching 8 bases. The CDR3 length is 16 residues. Unmatched junction bases numbered 9, after V lost 3 bases and J lost 5 bases. The V gene's germline CDR1 is MNHEY and CDR2 SMNVEV (reference sequence). DNA for the CDR3: TGTGCCAGCAGTTTCAGGGTAGCGGGAAGGGACAATGAGCAGTTCTTC. Translated, it gives CASSFRVAGRDNEQFF.

A remark on this clone: Mismatch with germline at one junction end may stem from a read error. V gene TRBV7-7 combines with J gene TRBJ2-3, with 10 bases identical to TRBD1. The length of the CDR3 is 15 residues. Germline values: CDR1 SSHAT, CDR2 FNYEAQ (reference sequence). This CDR3 reads CASSRTTGGIDTQYF. Here the CDR3 DNA reads TGTGCTAGCAGCCGTACGACAGGGGGCATAGATACGCAGTATTTT.

CDR3 sequence: CASSTTSGFYEQYF. Written as DNA, the CDR3 is TGTGCCAGTAGTACGACTAGCGGATTCTACGAGCAGTACTTC. The chain joins TRBV19 to TRBJ2-7; 9 bases are shared with TRBD2. Looked up from germline, CDR1 is LNHDA and CDR2 is SQIVND (reference sequence). The junction had 4 bases not matched to a gene; V was cut back by 4 bases and J by 3 bases. The length of the CDR3 is 14 residues.

The chain links TRBV28 to TRBJ2-3; the match to TRBD2 covers 8 bases. Germline V gives CDR1 MDHEN, CDR2 SYDVKM. With V trimmed by 8 bases and J by 4 bases, 11 bases remained unmatched. CDR3 length: 15 amino acids. Here the CDR3 reads CASSGAGGLADTQYF. DNA for the CDR3: TGTGCCAGCTCGGGGGCGGGAGGTTTGGCAGATACGCAGTATTTT.